Shown below are 13 T cell receptor beta chains from a single sample sequenced in a study of blood T cell repertoires in COVID-19. The assay was immunoSEQ multiplex PCR, and TCRdb's table has in-frame clones only and misses some. This table has 410,000 or so clones, approximately 91% appearing once. The sample consisted of peripheral blood. These receptor sequences come from a woman aged 40 to 49 with COVID-19, enrolled during active disease.

The chain's CDR3 is CASSGRTGAEAFF. CDR3 DNA sequence: TGTGCCAGCAGTGGACGGACAGGCGCTGAAGCTTTCTTT. This sequence joins TRBV2 and TRBJ1-1, with 7 nucleotides matching TRBD1. The CDR3 length is 13 residues. With V trimmed by 4 bases and J by 6 bases, 5 bases remained unmatched. CDR1 is SNHLY and CDR2 is FYNNEI in the germline V gene.

The chain is built from TRBV9 and TRBJ1-2; D unclear. The CDR3 has 14 amino acids. The V end was cut by 3 bases, the J end by 7 bases, with 16 bases between. The V gene's germline CDR1 is SGDLS and CDR2 YYNGEE. DNA of the CDR3: TGTGCCAGCAGCGCCGAGGGATTTGGGCGTGGCTACACCTTC. It yields the protein CASSAEGFGRGYTF.

This clone appeared a single time. The chain employs TRBV24-1 and TRBJ2-3, with TRBD2 matching 8 bases. This CDR3 spans 14 amino acids. Germline CDR1 is KGHDR and CDR2 is SFDVKD. V lost 5 bases, J lost 4 bases, and 4 bases stayed unmatched. CDR3 in DNA: TGTGCCACCAGTGGTTACGGGGGGGCAGATACGCAGTATTTT. Translation gives CATSGYGGADTQYF.

The sample holds one count of this clone. The gene calls are TRBV7-9 and TRBJ2-2; 7 nucleotides agree with TRBD1. V shed 5 bases, J shed 6 bases, and the junction held 6 bases outside the gene matches. CDR3 length: 14 amino acids. CDR1 and CDR2 (germline): SEHNR, FQNEAQ (reference sequence). CDR3 bases: TGTGCCAGCAGCCCAGACAGGGTGGCCGGGGAGCTGTTTTTT. This encodes CASSPDRVAGELFF.

The V gene is TRBV9, the J gene TRBJ1-5; 7 bases align to TRBD1. Germline CDR1 SGDLS, CDR2 YYNGEE. This CDR3 comprises 15 residues. Trimming cost V 4 bases and J 4 bases; bases outside gene matches: 8. The DNA of the CDR3 is TGTGCCAGCAGCCCTCGGGACAGCGGGAATCAGCCCCAGCATTTT. This gives the protein CASSPRDSGNQPQHF.

A few counts support this clone. This rearrangement joins TRBV2 to TRBJ1-3; D is perhaps TRBD1 (5 bases). Germline values: CDR1 SNHLY, CDR2 FYNNEI. V lost 3 bases, J lost 2 bases, and 8 bases lay in between. The CDR3 is 14 residues long. The DNA for the CDR3 is TGTGCCAGCAGTGACAGGGTAACTGGAAACACCATATATTTT. As protein: CASSDRVTGNTIYF.

V gene TRBV5-8 combines with J gene TRBJ1-2; no reliable D call. The CDR3 contains 14 residues. From germline, CDR1 is SGHTS and CDR2 YDEGEE. V was shortened by 6 bases and J by 0 bases, with 12 bases between the two germline ends. CDR3 DNA sequence: TGTGCCAGCAACTCTCCCCTAGCTAACTATGGCTACACCTTC. Translating it yields CASNSPLANYGYTF.

The V and J genes are TRBV6-5 and TRBJ2-5; TRBD2 might be the D (5 bases). The length of the CDR3 is 13 residues. Deletions cut 5 bases from V and 4 bases from J, with 11 bases between. Per the germline V gene, CDR1 is MNHEY and CDR2 is SVGAGI. CDR3 protein: CASSRRVRETQYF. CDR3 in DNA: TGTGCCAGCAGTCGGCGGGTTCGAGAGACCCAGTACTTC.

CDR3 DNA: TGTGCCAGCAGCCAATCCCGGCCCGGACAGGGGAGCTATGGCTACACCTTC. Translated: CASSQSRPGQGSYGYTF. The chain links TRBV16 to TRBJ1-2; TRBD1 aligns across 9 bases. Trimming removed 0 bases from V and 4 bases from J; junction bases left unmatched: 9. CDR3 length equals 17 residues. Germline values: CDR1 KGHSY, CDR2 FQNENV. The full variable domain, its missing parts supplied by reference TRBV16 and TRBJ1-2, is GEEVAQTPKHLVRGEGQKAKLYCAPIKGHSYVFWYQQVLKNEFKFLISFQNENVFDETGMPKERFSAKCLPNSPCSLEIQATKLEDSAVYFCASSQSRPGQGSYGYTFGSGTRLTVV.

In nucleotides, the CDR3 is TGTGCCAGCAGCCTCTCCCAGGGGGACACTGAAGCTTTCTTT. Translation gives CASSLSQGDTEAFF. V usage is TRBV7-9 and J usage is TRBJ1-1, with 7 bases that match TRBD1. Germline CDR1 SEHNR, CDR2 FQNEAQ (reference sequence). V trimming: 5 bases; J trimming: 3 bases; junction bases outside the gene matches: 6. The CDR3 extends over 14 amino acids.

The V and J genes are TRBV5-4 and TRBJ1-2, with D possibly being TRBD1 (6 bases). The CDR3 is 16 residues long. CDR1 and CDR2 (germline): SGHNT, YYREEE (reference sequence). The V end lost 1 base, the J end lost 0 bases, and 13 bases lay between the germline ends. This CDR3 reads CASSLPGTPTNYGYTF. The DNA of the CDR3 is TGTGCCAGCAGCTTGCCCGGGACACCAACTAACTATGGCTACACCTTC.

This clone occurred once. The rearrangement links TRBV12-5 to TRBJ2-1; perhaps TRBD2 as D (6 bases). In germline, CDR1 is LGHNT, CDR2 FRNRAP. The length of the CDR3 is 17 residues. V lost 0 bases, J lost 3 bases, and 15 bases lay in between. CDR3 in DNA: TGTGCTAGTGGTTTGGTACCCCCTACGGGGGACTACAATGAGCAGTTCTTC. Its translation is CASGLVPPTGDYNEQFF.

V is TRBV7-8 and J is TRBJ2-7; a possible D gene is TRBD2 (6 bases). CDR3 length: 14 amino acids. The germline V gene encodes CDR1 SGHVS and CDR2 FQNEAQ. V was cut by 5 bases and J by 4 bases, with 15 bases left in between. The CDR3 region has the DNA TGTGCCAGCAGCCCGGCGACTAGAGCGTACGAGCAGTACTTC. Its protein is CASSPATRAYEQYF.